This T cell receptor beta chain is drawn from a study of blood T cell repertoires in COVID-19. Study-level information: COVID-19 samples collected from the United States, Italy and Spain covered acute and convalescent phases.

Germline V lookup: CDR1 GTSNPN, CDR2 SVGIG (reference sequence). This CDR3 is built from 14 residues. The germline V and J ends were trimmed by 5 bases and 3 bases, with 14 bases remaining between them. Original handling: Amplification of reference gene primers was used by the study to estimate nucleated cell counts. The repertoire was sequenced with immunoSEQ multiplex PCR; TCRdb's copy has only in-frame clones and lacks some. D and trimming come from the DNA, and the V and J calls and clone size come from that table. The data contain about 330,000 clones, 80% to 90% of them seen just once; the ten biggest clones take up about 4.7%. Participant age was roughly 18 to 90 years, and participants resided in fewer than 30 US areas. Each participant's cohort was designated according to participant-reported clinical history.

V usage is TRBV30 and J usage is TRBJ1-5; weak D call: TRBD1 (6 bases). This clonotype was sampled from a man younger than 45 who had recovered from COVID-19. Source material: PBMCs or T cells enriched from blood (not recorded which). DNA of the CDR3: TGTGCCTGGTCCACAGGGATGATCAATCAGCCCCAGCATTTT. Its protein product is CAWSTGMINQPQHF.